Listed below are T cell receptor beta chains from one sample, sequenced in a study of blood T cells in healthy people across ages. TCRdb recomputed calls from the 5' RACE reads with MiXCR, one row per CDR3 protein. The data show 1.5 million to 2 million distinct CDR3 sequences, with around 48% seen just once and approximately 2.1% held by the top ten. The sample comprised blood. All receptors come from a woman in her forties in good health. Both conserved end residues are part of each CDR3. D genes are given only for firm matches. A row's size may be missing; if present it is once, few, many or a size class.

.,TRBD2,TRBV7-6,TRBJ2-5,TGTGCCAGCAGCTTAGCGGCTAGCGGGGGGGAAGAGACCCAGTACTTC,CASSLAASGGEETQYF
once,.,TRBV7-2,TRBJ1-6,TGTGCCAGCAGCTTCGGAACAGGGTCTGACGGTTCACCCCTCCACTTT,CASSFGTGSDGSPLHF
.,.,TRBV15,TRBJ2-7,TGTGCCACCAGCAGACAAAGGGGAAACGAGCAGTACTTC,CATSRQRGNEQYF
few,.,TRBV7-2,TRBJ2-3,TGTGCCAGCAGCTTGGAGTTGTTGACAGATACGCAGTATTTT,CASSLELLTDTQYF
.,.,TRBV20-1,TRBJ1-2,TGCAGTGCGTTGAGCGGGGACTATGGCTACACCTTC,CSALSGDYGYTF
.,TRBD2,TRBV7-2,TRBJ2-3,TGTGCCAGCAGCCGCCGGGGACTAGTGGTTGGTGATACGCAGTATTTT,CASSRRGLVVGDTQYF
.,TRBD2,TRBV9,TRBJ2-5,TGTGCCAGCAGCGCAGCCCCGGGGGGAGAGACCCAGTACTTC,CASSAAPGGETQYF
.,.,TRBV9,TRBJ2-7,TGTGCCAGCAGCGTAGCGGTTAGGGACGAGCAGTACTTC,CASSVAVRDEQYF
.,.,TRBV9,TRBJ2-7,TGTGCCAGCAGCGTGAGACGGACAGTAACCTACGAGCAGTACTTC,CASSVRRTVTYEQYF
.,.,TRBV6-6,TRBJ1-2,TGTGCCACCAACACGGGGGCGGTTGGCTACACCTTC,CATNTGAVGYTF
.,.,TRBV5-1,TRBJ1-6,TGCGCCAGCAGTTTAGGGGATGTTAATTCACCCCTCCACTTT,CASSLGDVNSPLHF
.,.,TRBV29-1,TRBJ1-1,TGCAGCGCCGAAAGGTGGAACACTGAAGCTTTCTTT,CSAERWNTEAFF
.,TRBD1,TRBV6-6,TRBJ1-6,TGTGCCAGCAGTTACTCGCAGGGGGAGCATAATTCACCCCTCCACTTT,CASSYSQGEHNSPLHF
few,.,TRBV7-2,TRBJ1-5,TGTGCCAGCAGTTCCACTAATCAGCCCCAGCATTTT,CASSSTNQPQHF
few,.,TRBV7-2,TRBJ2-3,TGTGCCAGCAGCTTAGGCTTTAAGTCAAGCACAGATACGCAGTATTTT,CASSLGFKSSTDTQYF
.,TRBD1,TRBV19,TRBJ2-3,TGTGCCAGTAGGGGACAGGCCACAGATACGCAGTATTTT,CASRGQATDTQYF
.,.,TRBV20-1,TRBJ2-5,TGCAGTGCTAGGCGACATTCCCAAGAGACCCAGTACTTC,CSARRHSQETQYF
once,TRBD2,TRBV5-1,TRBJ2-1,TGCGCCAGCAGCACCCAAAGCGGGGGGGCCTACAATGAGCAGTTCTTC,CASSTQSGGAYNEQFF
.,.,TRBV19,TRBJ1-2,TGTGCCACCCAAAAAACGGGGGGCAATAACTATGGCTACACCTTC,CATQKTGGNNYGYTF
.,.,TRBV7-8,TRBJ1-2,TGTGCCAGCAGCTTAGACAGCCCCTCTTATGGCTACACCTTC,CASSLDSPSYGYTF
many,.,TRBV6-2/TRBV6-3,TRBJ2-5,TGTGCCAGCAGTTACTGGGGAGAGACCCAGTACTTC,CASSYWGETQYF
.,.,TRBV2,TRBJ2-7,TGTGCCAGCAGTGAGCGGCAGAACTACGAGCAGTACTTC,CASSERQNYEQYF
.,.,TRBV5-1,TRBJ2-1,TGCGCCAGCAGCTTGGATGGGACCGGTCAAGAGACCCAGTTCTTC,CASSLDGTGQETQFF
many,.,TRBV20-1,TRBJ2-5,TGCAGTGCTAGAGATTACGAGACCCAGTACTTC,CSARDYETQYF
.,.,TRBV27,TRBJ2-3,TGTGCCAGCAGTCTATACCCACAGGGGGGGGCAGATACGCAGTATTTT,CASSLYPQGGADTQYF
once,.,TRBV6-5,TRBJ1-1,TGTGCCAGCAGGACTAGGGTGGCTGAAGCTTTCTTT,CASRTRVAEAFF
few,.,TRBV6-2/TRBV6-3,TRBJ2-1,TGTGCCAGCAACCTCAGAGGGGTAACCTACAATGAGCAGTTCTTC,CASNLRGVTYNEQFF
many,.,TRBV6-6,TRBJ2-7,TGTGCCAGCAGCTCCCGGGGAACAGGGTACGAGCAGTACTTC,CASSSRGTGYEQYF
.,TRBD1,TRBV6-5,TRBJ2-7,TGTGCCAGCAGTTTCCCCGGGGCAGGGGGCTACGAGCAGTACTTC,CASSFPGAGGYEQYF
once,.,TRBV6-5,TRBJ1-2,TGTGCCAGCAGTCTACAGCCACCCTATGGCTACACCTTC,CASSLQPPYGYTF
.,TRBD1,TRBV28,TRBJ1-1,TGTGCCAGCGGGCAGACAGGGGGCAAAGCTTTCTTT,CASGQTGGKAFF
.,.,TRBV21-1,TRBJ2-7,TGTGCCAGCAGCGCGTTACAGCCTTACGAGCAGTACTTC,CASSALQPYEQYF
.,.,TRBV3-1,TRBJ2-5,TGTGCCAGCAGCCATGGGGGGCCGGCTCGGATTCAAGAGACCCAGTACTTC,CASSHGGPARIQETQYF
.,.,TRBV10-3,TRBJ2-7,TGTGCCATCAGTGAGATGCACGAGCAGTACTTC,CAISEMHEQYF
.,.,TRBV7-9,TRBJ1-1,TGTGCCAGCAGCTTAGCGGCCGGGACATCGAACACTGAAGCTTTCTTT,CASSLAAGTSNTEAFF
.,.,TRBV29-1,TRBJ1-2,TGCGGCGTACGGGAGGGGAGATATGGCTACACCTTC,CGVREGRYGYTF
.,.,TRBV24-1,TRBJ2-1,TGTGCCACCAGTGATTTGGGGGCCTACAATGAGCAGTTCTTC,CATSDLGAYNEQFF
.,.,TRBV20-1,TRBJ2-1,TGCAGTGCTAGATCGTTTGCGGGGGCCACCTACAATGAGCAGTTCTTC,CSARSFAGATYNEQFF
.,TRBD1,TRBV5-1,TRBJ1-2,TGCGCCAGCAGCCCACCGGGACAGGGATTCAACTATGGCTACACCTTC,CASSPPGQGFNYGYTF
many,.,TRBV15,TRBJ2-5,TGTGCCACCAGCCTAGGTAACCAAGAGACCCAGTACTTC,CATSLGNQETQYF
.,.,TRBV15,TRBJ2-1,TGTGCCACCGGAGTGGGGCATGAGCAGTTCTTC,CATGVGHEQFF
.,.,TRBV18,TRBJ1-4,TGTGCCAGCTCAAGAGTGGCTAATGAAAAACTGTTTTTT,CASSRVANEKLFF
few,.,TRBV12-3/TRBV12-4,TRBJ2-3,TGTGCCAGCAGTTTTACAGGGACCCCGCAGTATTTT,CASSFTGTPQYF
few,.,TRBV3-1,TRBJ2-3,TGTGCCAGCAGCCAGTGGCTGGAGGGAGATACGCAGTATTTT,CASSQWLEGDTQYF
.,.,TRBV7-2,TRBJ2-1,TGTGCCAGCAGTCGGAGCAATTACAATGAGCAGTTCTTC,CASSRSNYNEQFF
.,.,TRBV5-1,TRBJ1-2,TGCGCCAGCAGCTTACGAACCGGGACCTTAAACTATGGCTACACCTTC,CASSLRTGTLNYGYTF
few,.,TRBV14,TRBJ2-3,TGTGCCAGCAGCCTAGGCGTTTCTAGCACAGATACGCAGTATTTT,CASSLGVSSTDTQYF